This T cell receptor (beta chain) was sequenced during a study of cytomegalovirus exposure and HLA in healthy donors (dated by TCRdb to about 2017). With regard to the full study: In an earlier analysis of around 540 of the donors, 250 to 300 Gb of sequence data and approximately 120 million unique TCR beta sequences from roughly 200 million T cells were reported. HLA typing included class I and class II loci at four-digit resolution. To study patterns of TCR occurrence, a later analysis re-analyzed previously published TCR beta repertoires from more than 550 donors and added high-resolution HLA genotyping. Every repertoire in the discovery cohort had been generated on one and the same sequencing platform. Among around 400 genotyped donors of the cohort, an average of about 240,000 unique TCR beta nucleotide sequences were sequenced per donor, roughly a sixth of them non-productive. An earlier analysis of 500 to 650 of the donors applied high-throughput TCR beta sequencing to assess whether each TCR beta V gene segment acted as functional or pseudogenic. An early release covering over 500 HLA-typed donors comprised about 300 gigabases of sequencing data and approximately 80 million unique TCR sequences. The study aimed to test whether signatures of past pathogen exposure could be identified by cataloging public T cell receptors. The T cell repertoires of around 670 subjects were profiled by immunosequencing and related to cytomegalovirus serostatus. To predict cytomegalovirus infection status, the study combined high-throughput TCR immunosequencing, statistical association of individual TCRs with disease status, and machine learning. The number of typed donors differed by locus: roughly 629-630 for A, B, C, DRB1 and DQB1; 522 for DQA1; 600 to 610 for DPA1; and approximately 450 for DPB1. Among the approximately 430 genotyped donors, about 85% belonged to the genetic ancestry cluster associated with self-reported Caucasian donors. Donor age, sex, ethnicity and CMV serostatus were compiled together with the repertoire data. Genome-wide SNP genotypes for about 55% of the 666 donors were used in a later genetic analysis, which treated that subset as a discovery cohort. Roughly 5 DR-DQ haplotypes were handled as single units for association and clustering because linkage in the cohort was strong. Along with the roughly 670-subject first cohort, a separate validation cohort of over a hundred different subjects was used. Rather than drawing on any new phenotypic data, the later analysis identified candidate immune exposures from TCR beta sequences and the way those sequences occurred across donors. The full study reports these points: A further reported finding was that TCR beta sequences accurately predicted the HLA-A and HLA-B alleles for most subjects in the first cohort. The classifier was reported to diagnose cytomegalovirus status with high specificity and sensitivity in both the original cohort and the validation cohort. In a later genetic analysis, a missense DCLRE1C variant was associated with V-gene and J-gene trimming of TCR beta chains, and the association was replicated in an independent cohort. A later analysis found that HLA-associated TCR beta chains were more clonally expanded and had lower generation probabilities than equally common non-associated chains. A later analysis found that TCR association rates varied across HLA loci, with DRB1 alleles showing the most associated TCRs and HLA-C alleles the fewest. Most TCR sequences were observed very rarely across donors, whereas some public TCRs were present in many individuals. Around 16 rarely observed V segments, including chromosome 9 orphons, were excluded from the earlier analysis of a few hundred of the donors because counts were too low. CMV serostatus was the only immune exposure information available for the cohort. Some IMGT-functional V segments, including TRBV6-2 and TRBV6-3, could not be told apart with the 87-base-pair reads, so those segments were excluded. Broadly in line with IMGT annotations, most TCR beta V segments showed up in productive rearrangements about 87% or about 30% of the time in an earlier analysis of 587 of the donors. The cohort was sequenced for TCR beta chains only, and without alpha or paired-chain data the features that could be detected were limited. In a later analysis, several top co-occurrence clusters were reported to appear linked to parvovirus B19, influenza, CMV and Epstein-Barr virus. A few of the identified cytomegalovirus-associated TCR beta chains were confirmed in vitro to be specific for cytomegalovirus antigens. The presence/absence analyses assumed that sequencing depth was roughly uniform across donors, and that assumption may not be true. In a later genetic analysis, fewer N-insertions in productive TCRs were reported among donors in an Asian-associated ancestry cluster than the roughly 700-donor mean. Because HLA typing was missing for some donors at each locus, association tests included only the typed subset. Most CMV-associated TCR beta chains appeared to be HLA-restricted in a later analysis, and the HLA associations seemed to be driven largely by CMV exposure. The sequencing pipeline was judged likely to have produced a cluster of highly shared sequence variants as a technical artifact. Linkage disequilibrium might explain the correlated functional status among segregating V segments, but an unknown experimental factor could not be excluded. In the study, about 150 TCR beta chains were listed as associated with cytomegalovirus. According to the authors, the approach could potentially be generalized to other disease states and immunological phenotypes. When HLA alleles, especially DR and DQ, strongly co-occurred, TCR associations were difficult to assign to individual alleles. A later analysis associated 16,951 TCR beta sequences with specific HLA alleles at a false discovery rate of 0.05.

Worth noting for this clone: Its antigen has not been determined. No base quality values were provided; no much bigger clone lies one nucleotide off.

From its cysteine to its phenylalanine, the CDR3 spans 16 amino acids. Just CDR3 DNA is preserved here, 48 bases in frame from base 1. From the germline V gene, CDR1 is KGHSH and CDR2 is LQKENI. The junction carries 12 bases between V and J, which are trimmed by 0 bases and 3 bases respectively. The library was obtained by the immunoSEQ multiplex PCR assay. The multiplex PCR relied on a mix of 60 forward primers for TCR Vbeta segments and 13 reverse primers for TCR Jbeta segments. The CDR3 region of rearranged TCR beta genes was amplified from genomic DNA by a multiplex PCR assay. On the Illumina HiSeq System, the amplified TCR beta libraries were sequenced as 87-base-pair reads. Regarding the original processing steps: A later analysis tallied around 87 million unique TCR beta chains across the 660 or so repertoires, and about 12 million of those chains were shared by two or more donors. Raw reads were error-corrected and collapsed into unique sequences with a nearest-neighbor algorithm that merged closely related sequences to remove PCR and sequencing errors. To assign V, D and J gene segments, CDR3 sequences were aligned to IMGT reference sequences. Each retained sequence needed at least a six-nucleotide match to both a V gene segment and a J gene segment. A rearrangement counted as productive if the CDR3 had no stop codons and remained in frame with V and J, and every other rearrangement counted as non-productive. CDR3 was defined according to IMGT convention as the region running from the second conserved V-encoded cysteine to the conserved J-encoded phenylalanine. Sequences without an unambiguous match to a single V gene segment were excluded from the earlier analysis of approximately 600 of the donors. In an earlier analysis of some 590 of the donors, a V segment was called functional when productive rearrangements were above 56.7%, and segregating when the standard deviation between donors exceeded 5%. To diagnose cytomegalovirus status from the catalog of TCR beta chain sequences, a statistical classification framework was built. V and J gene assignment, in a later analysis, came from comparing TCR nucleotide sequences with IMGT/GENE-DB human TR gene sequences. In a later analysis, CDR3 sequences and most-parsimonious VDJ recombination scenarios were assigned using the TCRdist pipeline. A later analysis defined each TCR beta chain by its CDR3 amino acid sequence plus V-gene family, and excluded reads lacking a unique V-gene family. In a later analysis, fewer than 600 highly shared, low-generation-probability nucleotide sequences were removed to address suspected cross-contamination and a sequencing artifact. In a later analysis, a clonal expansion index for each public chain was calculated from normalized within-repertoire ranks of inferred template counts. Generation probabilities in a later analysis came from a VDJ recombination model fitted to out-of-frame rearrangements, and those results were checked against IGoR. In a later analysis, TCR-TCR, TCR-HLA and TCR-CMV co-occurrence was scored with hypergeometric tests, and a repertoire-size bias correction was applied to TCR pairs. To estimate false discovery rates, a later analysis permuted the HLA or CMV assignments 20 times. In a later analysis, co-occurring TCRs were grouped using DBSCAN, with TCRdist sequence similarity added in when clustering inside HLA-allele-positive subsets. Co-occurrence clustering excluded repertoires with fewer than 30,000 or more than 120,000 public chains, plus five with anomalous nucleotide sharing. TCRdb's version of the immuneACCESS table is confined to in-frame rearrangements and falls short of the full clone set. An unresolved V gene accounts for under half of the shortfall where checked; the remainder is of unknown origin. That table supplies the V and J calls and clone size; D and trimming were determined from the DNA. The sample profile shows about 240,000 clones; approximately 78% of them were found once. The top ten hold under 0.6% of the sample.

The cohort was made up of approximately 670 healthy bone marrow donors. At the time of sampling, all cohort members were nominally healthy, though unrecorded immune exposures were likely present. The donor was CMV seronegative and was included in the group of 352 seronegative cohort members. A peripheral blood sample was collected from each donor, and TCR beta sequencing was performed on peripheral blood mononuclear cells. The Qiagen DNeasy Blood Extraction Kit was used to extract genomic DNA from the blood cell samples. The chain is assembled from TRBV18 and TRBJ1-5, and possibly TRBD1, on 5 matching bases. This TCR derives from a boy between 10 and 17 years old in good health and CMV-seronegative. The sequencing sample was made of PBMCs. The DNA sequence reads TGTGCCAGCTCACCACCTGGGGGGACCTACAATCAGCCCCAGCATTTT. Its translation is CASSPPGGTYNQPQHF.